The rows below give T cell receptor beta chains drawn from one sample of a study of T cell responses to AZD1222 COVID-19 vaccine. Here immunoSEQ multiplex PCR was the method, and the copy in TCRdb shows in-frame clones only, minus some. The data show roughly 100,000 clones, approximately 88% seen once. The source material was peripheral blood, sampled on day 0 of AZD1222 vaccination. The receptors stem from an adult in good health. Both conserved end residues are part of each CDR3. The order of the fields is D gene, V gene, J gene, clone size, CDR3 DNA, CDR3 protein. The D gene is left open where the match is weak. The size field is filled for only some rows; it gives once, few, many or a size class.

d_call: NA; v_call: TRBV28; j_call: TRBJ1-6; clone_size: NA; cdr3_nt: TGTGCCAGCAGCACAGACTATAAAAATTCACCCCTCCACTTT; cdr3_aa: CASSTDYKNSPLHF
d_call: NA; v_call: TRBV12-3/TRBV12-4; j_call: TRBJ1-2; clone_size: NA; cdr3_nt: TGTGCCAGCAGTTCTAACGGTTATGGCTACACCTTC; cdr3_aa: CASSSNGYGYTF
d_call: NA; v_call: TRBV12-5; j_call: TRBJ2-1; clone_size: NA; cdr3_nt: TGTGCTAGTGGCCAATCCCCGGAGGCCAATGAGCAGTTCTTC; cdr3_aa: CASGQSPEANEQFF
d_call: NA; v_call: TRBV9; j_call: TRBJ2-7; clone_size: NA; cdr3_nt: TGTGCCAGCAGCGTAGCTCCAGGGGACGAGCAGTACTTC; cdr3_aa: CASSVAPGDEQYF
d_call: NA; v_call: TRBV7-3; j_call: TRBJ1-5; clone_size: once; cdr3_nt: TGTGCCAGCAGCCCGAGAGGAGGGGAAAATCAGCCCCAGCATTTT; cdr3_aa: CASSPRGGENQPQHF
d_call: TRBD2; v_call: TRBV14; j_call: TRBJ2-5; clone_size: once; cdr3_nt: TGTGCCAGCAGCCAAGACGCGGGAGTTATTGGAGAGACCCAGTACTTC; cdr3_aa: CASSQDAGVIGETQYF
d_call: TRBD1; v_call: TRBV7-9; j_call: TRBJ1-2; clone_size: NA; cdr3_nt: TGTGCCAGCAGTAAACGACAGGGAGGGATGAATGGCTACACCTTC; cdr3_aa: CASSKRQGGMNGYTF
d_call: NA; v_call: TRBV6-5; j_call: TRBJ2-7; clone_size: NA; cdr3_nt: TGTGCCAGCAGTTATGGGGTCTCCTACGAGCAGTACTTC; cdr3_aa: CASSYGVSYEQYF
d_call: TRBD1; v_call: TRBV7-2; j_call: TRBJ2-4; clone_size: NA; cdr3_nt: TGTGCCAGCAGCTCTGTCGACAGGGGGCGCGCCAAAAACATTCAGTACTTC; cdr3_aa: CASSSVDRGRAKNIQYF
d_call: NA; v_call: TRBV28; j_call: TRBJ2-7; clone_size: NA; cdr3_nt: TGTGCCAGCATTAGGCAGAACCAAGGGGAGCAGTACTTC; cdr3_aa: CASIRQNQGEQYF
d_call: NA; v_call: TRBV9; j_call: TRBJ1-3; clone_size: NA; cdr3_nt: TGTGCCAGCAGCGTAGGTCTGGGGGACCCTTTCATATATTTT; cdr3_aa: CASSVGLGDPFIYF
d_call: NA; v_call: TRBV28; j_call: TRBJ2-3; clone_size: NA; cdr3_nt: TGTGCCAGCAGTTTATTTTCGCAGGGCACAGATACGCAGTATTTT; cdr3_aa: CASSLFSQGTDTQYF
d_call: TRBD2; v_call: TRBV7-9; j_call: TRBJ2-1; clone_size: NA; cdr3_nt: TGTGCCAGCAGCTGGACTAGCGGCTCCTACAATGAGCAGTTCTTC; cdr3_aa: CASSWTSGSYNEQFF
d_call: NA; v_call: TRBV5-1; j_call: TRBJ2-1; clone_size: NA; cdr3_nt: TGCGCCAGCAGACCGACCCTCCTTTTTGGGGGGGCGGGGGAGCAGTTCTTC; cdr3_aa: CASRPTLLFGGAGEQFF
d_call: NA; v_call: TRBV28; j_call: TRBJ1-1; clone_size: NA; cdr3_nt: TGTGCCAGCAGCCCAAGCTTTCAGGTGGGGACTGAAGCTTTCTTT; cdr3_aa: CASSPSFQVGTEAFF
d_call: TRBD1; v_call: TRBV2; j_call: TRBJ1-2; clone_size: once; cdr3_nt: TGTGCCAGCAGTGACTTTTTGACAGGGAGCTATGGCTACACCTTC; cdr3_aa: CASSDFLTGSYGYTF
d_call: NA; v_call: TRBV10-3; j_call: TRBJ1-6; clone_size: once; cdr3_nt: TGTGCCATCAGTGAGTCTTGGGGGGATAATTCACCCCTCCACTTT; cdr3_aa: CAISESWGDNSPLHF
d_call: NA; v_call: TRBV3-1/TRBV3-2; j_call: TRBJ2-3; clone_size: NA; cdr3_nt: TGTGCCAGCAGCCAAGGCCCAGGAGTGGCAGATACGCAGTATTTT; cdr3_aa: CASSQGPGVADTQYF
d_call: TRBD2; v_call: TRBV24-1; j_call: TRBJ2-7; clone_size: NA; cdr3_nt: TGTGCCACCAGTGATCCCCGGGAGGGAGGAAGCTACGAGCAGTACTTC; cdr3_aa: CATSDPREGGSYEQYF
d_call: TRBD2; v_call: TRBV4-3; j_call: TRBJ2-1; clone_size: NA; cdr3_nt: TGCGCCAGCAGCCAAGCTATACCAGCGGGAGCCGGGAATGAGCAGTTCTTC; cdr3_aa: CASSQAIPAGAGNEQFF
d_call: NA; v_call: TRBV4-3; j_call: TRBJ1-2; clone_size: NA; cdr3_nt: TGCGCCAGCCGGGCAGAAAGCTATGGCTACACCTTC; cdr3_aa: CASRAESYGYTF
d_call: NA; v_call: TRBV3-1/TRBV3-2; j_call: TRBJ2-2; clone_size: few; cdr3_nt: TGTGCCAGCAGCCAAAGTGGTGCCGGGGAGCTGTTTTTT; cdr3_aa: CASSQSGAGELFF
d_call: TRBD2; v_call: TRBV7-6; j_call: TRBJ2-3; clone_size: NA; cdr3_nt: TGTGCCAGCAGCTCCCCAGAGGCGGGAGTGTTTCGGGGAAGGGCAGATACGCAGTATTTT; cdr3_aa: CASSSPEAGVFRGRADTQYF
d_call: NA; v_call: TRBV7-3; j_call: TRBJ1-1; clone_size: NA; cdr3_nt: TGTGCCAGCAGCTTAGACGCGAACACTGAAGCTTTCTTT; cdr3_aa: CASSLDANTEAFF
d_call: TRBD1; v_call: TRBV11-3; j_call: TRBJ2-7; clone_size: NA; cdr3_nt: TGTGCCAGCAGCTTAGGGGACAGGGGAATGAAGTACTTC; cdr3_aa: CASSLGDRGMKYF
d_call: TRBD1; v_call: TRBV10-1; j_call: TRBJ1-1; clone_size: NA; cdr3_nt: TGCGCCAGCAGTGATGGGGGGACAGGGGGCACTGAAGCTTTCTTT; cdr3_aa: CASSDGGTGGTEAFF
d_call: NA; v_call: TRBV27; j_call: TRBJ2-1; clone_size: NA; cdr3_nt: TGTGCCAGCAGCAAGCGGGCCGAGGTAGTTAATGAGCAGTTCTTC; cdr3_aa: CASSKRAEVVNEQFF